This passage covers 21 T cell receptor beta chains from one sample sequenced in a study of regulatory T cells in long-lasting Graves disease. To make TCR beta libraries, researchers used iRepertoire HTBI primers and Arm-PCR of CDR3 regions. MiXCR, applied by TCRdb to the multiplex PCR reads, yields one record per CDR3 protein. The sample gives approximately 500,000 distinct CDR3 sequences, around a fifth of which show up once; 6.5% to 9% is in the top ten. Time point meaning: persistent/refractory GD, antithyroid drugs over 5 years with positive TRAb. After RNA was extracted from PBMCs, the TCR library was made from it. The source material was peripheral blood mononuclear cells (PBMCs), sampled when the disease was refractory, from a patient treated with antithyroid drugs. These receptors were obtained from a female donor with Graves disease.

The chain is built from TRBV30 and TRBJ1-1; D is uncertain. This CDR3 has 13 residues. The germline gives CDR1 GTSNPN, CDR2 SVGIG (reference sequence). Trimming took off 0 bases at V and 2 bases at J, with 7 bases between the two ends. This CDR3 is CAWSVVRNTEAFF. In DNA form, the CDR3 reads TGTGCCTGGAGTGTAGTGAGAAACACTGAAGCTTTCTTT.

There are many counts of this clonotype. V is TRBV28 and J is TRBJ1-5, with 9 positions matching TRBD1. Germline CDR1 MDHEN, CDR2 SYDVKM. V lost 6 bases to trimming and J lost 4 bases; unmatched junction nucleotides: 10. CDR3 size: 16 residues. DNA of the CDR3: TGTGCCAGCAGACCCGGGACAGGGAGGCCGAATCAGCCCCAGCATTTT. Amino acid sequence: CASRPGTGRPNQPQHF.

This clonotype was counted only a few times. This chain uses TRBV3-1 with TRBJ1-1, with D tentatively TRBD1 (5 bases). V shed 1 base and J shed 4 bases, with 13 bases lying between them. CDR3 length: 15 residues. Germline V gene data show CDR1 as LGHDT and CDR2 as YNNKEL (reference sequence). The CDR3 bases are TGTGCCAGCAGCCAAGCGGTCTGGGGGACCACTGAAGCTTTCTTT. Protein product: CASSQAVWGTTEAFF.

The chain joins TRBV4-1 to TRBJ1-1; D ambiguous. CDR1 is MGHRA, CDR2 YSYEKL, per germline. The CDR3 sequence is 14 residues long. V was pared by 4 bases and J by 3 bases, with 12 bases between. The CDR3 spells CASSPNVAYTEAFF. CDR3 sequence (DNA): TGCGCCAGCAGCCCCAACGTCGCTTACACTGAAGCTTTCTTT.

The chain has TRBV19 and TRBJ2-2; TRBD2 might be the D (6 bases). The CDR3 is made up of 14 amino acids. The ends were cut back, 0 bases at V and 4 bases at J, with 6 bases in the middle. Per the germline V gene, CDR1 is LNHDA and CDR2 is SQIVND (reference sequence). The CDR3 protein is CASSIELATGELFF. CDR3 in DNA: TGTGCCAGTAGTATAGAACTAGCCACCGGGGAGCTGTTTTTT.

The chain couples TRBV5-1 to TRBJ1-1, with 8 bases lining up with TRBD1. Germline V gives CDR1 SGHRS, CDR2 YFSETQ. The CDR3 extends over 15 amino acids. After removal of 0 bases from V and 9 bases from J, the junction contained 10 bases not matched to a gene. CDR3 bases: TGCGCCAGCAGCTTGGAACCGGGACAGGACCGAAAAGCTTTCTTT. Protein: CASSLEPGQDRKAFF.

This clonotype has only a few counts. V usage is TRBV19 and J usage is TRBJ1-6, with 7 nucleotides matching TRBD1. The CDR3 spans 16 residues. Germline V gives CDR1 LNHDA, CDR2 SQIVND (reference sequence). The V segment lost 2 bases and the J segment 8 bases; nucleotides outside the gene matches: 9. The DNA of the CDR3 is TGTGCCAGTAGTATATCCGGAGGGGGCGAACATTCACCCCTCCACTTT. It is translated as CASSISGGGEHSPLHF.

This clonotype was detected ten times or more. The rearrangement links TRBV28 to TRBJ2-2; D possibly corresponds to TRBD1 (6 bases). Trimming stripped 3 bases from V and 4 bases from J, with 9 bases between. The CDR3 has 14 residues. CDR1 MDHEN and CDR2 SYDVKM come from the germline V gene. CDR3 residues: CASSLYRVTGELFF. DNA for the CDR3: TGTGCCAGCAGTTTGTACAGGGTCACCGGGGAGCTGTTTTTT.

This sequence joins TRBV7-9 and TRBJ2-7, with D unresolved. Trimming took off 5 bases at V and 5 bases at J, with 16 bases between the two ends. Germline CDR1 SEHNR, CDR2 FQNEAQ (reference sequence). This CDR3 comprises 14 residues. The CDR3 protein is CASSLTLRGDEQYF. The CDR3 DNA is TGTGCCAGCAGCCTCACCCTTAGAGGAGACGAGCAGTACTTC.

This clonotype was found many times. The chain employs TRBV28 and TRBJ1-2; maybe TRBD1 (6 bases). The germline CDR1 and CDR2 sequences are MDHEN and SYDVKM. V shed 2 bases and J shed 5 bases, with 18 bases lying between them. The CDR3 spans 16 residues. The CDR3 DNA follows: TGTGCCAGCAGTTTAGGGGCCGAGCAGGGGACTTATGGCTACACCTTC. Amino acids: CASSLGAEQGTYGYTF.

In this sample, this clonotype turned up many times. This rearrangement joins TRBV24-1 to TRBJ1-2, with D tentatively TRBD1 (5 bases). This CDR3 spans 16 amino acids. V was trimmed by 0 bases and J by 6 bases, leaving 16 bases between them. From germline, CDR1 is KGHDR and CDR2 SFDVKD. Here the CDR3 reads CATSDLNGQGEDGYTF. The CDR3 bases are TGTGCCACCAGTGATTTGAATGGGCAGGGTGAAGATGGCTACACCTTC.

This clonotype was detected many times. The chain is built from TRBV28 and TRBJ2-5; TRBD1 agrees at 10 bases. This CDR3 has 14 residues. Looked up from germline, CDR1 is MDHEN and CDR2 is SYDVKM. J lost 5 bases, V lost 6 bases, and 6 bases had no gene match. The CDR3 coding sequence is TGTGCCAGCAGACAGACAGGGGGCCGGGAGACCCAGTACTTC. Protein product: CASRQTGGRETQYF.

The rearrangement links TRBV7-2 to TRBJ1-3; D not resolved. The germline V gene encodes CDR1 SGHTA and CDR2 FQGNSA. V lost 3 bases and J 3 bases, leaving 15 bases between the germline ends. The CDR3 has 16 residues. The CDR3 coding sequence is TGTGCCAGCAGCTTCCCATTGGGGTCTGGTGGAAACACCATATATTTT. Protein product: CASSFPLGSGGNTIYF.

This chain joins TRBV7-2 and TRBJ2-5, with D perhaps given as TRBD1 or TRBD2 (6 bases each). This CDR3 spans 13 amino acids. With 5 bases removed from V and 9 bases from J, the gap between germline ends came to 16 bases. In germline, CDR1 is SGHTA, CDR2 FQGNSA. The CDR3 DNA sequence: TGTGCCAGCAGCCTCCCCGAAGGGGGGCCCCAGTACTTC. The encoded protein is CASSLPEGGPQYF.

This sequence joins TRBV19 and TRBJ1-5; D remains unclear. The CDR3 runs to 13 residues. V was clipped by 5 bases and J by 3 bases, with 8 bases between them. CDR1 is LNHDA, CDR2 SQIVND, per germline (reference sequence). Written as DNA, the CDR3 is TGTGCCAGTAGTGATTCGCTCAATCAGCCCCAGCATTTT. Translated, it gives CASSDSLNQPQHF.

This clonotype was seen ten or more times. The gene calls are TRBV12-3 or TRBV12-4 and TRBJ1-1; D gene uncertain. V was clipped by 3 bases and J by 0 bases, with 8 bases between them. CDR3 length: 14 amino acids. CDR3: CASSLASLNTEAFF. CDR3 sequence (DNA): TGTGCCAGCAGTTTGGCCAGTCTGAACACTGAAGCTTTCTTT.

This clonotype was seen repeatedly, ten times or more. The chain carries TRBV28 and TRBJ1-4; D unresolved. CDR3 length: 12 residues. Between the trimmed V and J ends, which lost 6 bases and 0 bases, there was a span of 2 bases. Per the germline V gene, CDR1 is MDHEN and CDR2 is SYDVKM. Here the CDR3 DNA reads TGTGCCAGCAGGACAACTAATGAAAAACTGTTTTTT. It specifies CASRTTNEKLFF.

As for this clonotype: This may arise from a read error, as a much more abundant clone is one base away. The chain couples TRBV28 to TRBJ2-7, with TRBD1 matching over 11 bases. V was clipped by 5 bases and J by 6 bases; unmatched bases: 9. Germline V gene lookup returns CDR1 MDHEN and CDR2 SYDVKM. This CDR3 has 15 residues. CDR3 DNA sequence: TGTGCCAGCAGTGACCCAACGGGACAGGGGGGCGAGCAGTACTTC. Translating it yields CASSDPTGQGGEQYF.

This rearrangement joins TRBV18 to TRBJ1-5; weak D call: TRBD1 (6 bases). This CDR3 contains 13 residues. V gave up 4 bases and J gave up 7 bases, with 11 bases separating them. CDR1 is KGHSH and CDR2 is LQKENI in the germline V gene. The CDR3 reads CASSREQGQPQHF. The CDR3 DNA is TGTGCCAGCTCACGGGAACAGGGCCAGCCCCAGCATTTT.

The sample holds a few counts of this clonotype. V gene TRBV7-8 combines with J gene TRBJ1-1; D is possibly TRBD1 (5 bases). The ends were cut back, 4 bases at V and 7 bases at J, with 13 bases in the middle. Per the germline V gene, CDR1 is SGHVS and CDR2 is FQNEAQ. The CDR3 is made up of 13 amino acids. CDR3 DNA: TGTGCCAGCAGCTCACAGGTTGTCGGTGAAGCTTTCTTT. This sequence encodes CASSSQVVGEAFF.

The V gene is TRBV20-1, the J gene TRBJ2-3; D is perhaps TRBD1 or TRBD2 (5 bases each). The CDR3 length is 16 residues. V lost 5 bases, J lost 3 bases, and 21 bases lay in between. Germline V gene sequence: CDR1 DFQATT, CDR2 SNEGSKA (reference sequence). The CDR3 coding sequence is TGCAGTGCTCATCCGGGACCACCGTTTCGAACAGATACGCAGTATTTT. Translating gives CSAHPGPPFRTDTQYF.